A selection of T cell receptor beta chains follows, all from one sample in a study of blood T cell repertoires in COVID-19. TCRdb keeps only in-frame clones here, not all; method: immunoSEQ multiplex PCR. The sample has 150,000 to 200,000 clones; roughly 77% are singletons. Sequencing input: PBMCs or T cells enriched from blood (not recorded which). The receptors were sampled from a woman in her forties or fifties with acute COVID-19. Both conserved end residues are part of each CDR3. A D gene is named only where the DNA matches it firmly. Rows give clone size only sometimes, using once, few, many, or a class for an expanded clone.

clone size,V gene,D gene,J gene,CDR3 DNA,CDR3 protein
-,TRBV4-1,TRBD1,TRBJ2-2,TGCGCCAGCGGGGAGACAGGGAAGGCGAAACGGACCGGGGAGCTGTTTTTT,CASGETGKAKRTGELFF
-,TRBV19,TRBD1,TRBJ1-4,TGTGCCAGTAGTATCCGGGACAGAGAAAAACTGTTTTTT,CASSIRDREKLFF
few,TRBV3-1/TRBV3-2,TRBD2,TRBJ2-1,TGTGCCAGCAGCCCGTCCCTTGGACTAGCGGAGGGAGGGTCCTACAATGAGCAGTTCTTC,CASSPSLGLAEGGSYNEQFF
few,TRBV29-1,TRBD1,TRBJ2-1,TGCAGCGTGCGGGGACAGGGTGTTTCTGAGCAGTTCTTC,CSVRGQGVSEQFF
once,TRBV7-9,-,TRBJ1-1,TGTGCCAGCAAGATACAGTTCACTGAAGCTTTCTTT,CASKIQFTEAFF
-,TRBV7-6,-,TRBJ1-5,TGTGCCAGCAGCTTAGCGATCTGGCGGGATGGCAATCAGCCCCAGCATTTT,CASSLAIWRDGNQPQHF
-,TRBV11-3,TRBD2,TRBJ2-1,TGTGCCAGCGGACGGGGGGGCAATGAGCAGTTCTTC,CASGRGGNEQFF
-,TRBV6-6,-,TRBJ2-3,TGTGCCAGCAGTTACCTGGGGCTTAGCACAGATACGCAGTATTTT,CASSYLGLSTDTQYF
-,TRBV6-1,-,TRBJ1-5,TGTGCCAGCAGTGAAACGGAGCCCCAGCATTTT,CASSETEPQHF
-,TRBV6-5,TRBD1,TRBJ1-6,TGTGCCAGCAGTAGGGGACAGCTTAATTCACCCCTCCACTTT,CASSRGQLNSPLHF
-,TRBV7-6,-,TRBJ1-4,TGTGCCAGCAGCTTAGGCCCCAGGGAACTGTTTTTT,CASSLGPRELFF
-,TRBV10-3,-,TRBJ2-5,TGTGCCATCAGTGAACGGGAGACCCAGTACTTC,CAISERETQYF
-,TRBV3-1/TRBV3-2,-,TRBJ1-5,TGTGCCAGCAGCCACTGGGGGGGGGAACAGCCCCAGCATTTT,CASSHWGGEQPQHF
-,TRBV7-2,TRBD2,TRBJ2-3,TGTGCCAGCAGCTTGGGGGGGGTTTCAGATACGCAGTATTTT,CASSLGGVSDTQYF
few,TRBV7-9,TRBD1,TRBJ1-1,TGTGCCAGCAGGGAAAACCTGCGGACAGGCAACACTGAAGCTTTCTTT,CASRENLRTGNTEAFF
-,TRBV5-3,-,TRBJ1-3,TGTGCCAGAAGCTTCGCCGGGGAATCGGGAAACACCATATATTTT,CARSFAGESGNTIYF
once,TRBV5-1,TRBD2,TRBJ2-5,TGCGCCAGCAGCCCGGGACTAGCGGGGGCCTACAGGGGAGAGGAGACCCAGTACTTC,CASSPGLAGAYRGEETQYF
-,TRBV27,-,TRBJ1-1,TGTGCCAGCAGTTTAAGGGGGGGAATGATCCGCTACACTGAAGCTTTCTTT,CASSLRGGMIRYTEAFF
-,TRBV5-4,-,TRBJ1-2,TGTGCCAGCAGCTTCCAAACCGGGATTGAGGGCTACACCTTC,CASSFQTGIEGYTF
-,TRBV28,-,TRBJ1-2,TGTGCCAGCAGTTACTCCGGGGGGCTGGGCTATGGCTACACCTTC,CASSYSGGLGYGYTF
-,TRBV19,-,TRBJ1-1,TGTGCCAGTAGTACCCCCGTGAGGGGGTTTGGGAACACTGAAGCTTTCTTT,CASSTPVRGFGNTEAFF
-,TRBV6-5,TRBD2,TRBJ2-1,TGTGCCAGCTTAGGACTAGCGGGGTTCTTATATAAGTTCTTC,CASLGLAGFLYKFF
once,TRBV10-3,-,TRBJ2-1,TGTGCCATCAGAGATCGAGGGGGTTCTTACAATGAGCAGTTCTTC,CAIRDRGGSYNEQFF
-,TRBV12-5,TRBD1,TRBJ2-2,TGTGCTAGTGGTCTGACAGGGGCGAACACCGGGGAGCTGTTTTTT,CASGLTGANTGELFF
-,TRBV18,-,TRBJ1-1,TGTGCCAGCTCACCAGGGGAGGGGAACACTGAAGCTTTCTTT,CASSPGEGNTEAFF
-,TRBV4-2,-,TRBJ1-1,TGTGCCAGCAGCCAAGATTTAGCCACTGAATGGACTGAAGCTTTCTTT,CASSQDLATEWTEAFF
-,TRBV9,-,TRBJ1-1,TGTGCCAGCAGCGTAGCGGGCACTGAAGCTTTCTTT,CASSVAGTEAFF
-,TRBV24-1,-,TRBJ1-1,TGTGCCACCAGTGAGAAAACAGGGCCGAACACTGAAGCTTTCTTT,CATSEKTGPNTEAFF
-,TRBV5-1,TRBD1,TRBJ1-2,TGCGCCAGCACCGTTGGACAGGGACATCGGGATGGCTACACCTTC,CASTVGQGHRDGYTF
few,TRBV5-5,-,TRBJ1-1,TGTGCCAGCAGCTACTCGGTGAGCCCCACTGAAGCTTTCTTT,CASSYSVSPTEAFF
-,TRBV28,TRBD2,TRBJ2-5,TGTGCCAGCAGTTTATTCCTCTGGAGAGCGGGGGAAGAGACCCAGTACTTC,CASSLFLWRAGEETQYF
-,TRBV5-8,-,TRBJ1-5,TGTGCCAGCAGCACTCTCGACAGGTACAATCAGCCCCAGCATTTT,CASSTLDRYNQPQHF
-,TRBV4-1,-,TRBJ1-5,TGCGCCAGCAGCCAAGACGCGGTCCTTAGCAATCAGCCCCAGCATTTT,CASSQDAVLSNQPQHF
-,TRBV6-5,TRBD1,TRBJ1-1,TGTGCCAGCAGGGGACAGGGGGCCTTAGACACTGAAGCTTTCTTT,CASRGQGALDTEAFF